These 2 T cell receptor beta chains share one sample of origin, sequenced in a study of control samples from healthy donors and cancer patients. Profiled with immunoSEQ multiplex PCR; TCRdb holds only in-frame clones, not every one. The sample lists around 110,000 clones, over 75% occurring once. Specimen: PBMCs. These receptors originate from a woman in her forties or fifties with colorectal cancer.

The CDR3 DNA sequence: TGCAGCGTCCTGGACCCTTCGGGAGGCTACACCTTC. It codes for CSVLDPSGGYTF. The rearrangement links TRBV29-1 to TRBJ1-2; no definite D call. The germline V gene has CDR1 SQVTM and CDR2 ANQGSEA. This CDR3 has 12 amino acids. V was shortened by 6 bases and J by 8 bases, with 16 bases between the two germline ends.

In nucleotides, the CDR3 is TGTGCCAGCAGTGTTGAGGGGGGACCCAACACTGAAGCTTTCTTT. Amino acids: CASSVEGGPNTEAFF. V gene TRBV2 combines with J gene TRBJ1-1, with D maybe TRBD1 (6 bases). Germline-derived CDR1 and CDR2 are SNHLY and FYNNEI. V lost 4 bases and J lost 2, with 14 bases in between. The CDR3 contains 15 residues.